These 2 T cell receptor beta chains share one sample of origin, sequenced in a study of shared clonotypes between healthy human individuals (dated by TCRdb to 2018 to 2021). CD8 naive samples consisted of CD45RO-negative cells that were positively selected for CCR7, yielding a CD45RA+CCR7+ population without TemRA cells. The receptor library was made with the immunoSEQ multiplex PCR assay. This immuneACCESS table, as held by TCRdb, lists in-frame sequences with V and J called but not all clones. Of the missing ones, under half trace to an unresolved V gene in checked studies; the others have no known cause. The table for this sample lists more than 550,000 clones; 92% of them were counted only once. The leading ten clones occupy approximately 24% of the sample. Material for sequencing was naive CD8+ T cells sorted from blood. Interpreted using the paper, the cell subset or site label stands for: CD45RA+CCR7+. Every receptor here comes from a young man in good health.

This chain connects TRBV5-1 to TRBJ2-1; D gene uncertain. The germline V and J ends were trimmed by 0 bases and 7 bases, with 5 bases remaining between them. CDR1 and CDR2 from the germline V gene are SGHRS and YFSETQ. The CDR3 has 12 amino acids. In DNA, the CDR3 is TGCGCCAGCAGCTTGGACAGTAATGAGCAGTTCTTC. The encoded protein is CASSLDSNEQFF. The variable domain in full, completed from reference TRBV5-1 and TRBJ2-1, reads KAGVTQTPRYLIKTRGQQVTLSCSPISGHRSVSWYQQTPGQGLQFLFEYFSETQRNKGNFPGRFSGRQFSNSRSEMNVSTLELGDSALYLCASSLDSNEQFFGPGTRLTVL.

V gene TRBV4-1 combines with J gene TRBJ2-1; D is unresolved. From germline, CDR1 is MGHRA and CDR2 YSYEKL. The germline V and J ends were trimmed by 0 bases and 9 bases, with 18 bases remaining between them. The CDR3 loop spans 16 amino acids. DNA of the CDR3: TGCGCCAGCAGCCAAGATGCGACGATGGTTATAGTTGAGCAGTTCTTC. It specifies CASSQDATMVIVEQFF.